A selection of T cell receptor beta chains follows, all from one sample in a study of T cells in Graves' hyperthyroidism and ophthalmopathy. TCRdb fed the multiplex PCR reads into MiXCR, producing one record per CDR3 protein. This table has about 210,000 distinct CDR3 sequences, roughly 18% appearing once. Input material: blood. These receptors all stem from a man in his forties or fifties with Graves' hyperthyroidism. Each CDR3 is given with its conserved first and last residue. Each record gives: CDR3 protein, CDR3 DNA, D gene, J gene, V gene, clone size. A D gene is named only where the DNA matches it firmly. Some rows mark clone size as missing; the rest say once, few, many or name a class of expanded clone.

cdr3_aa: CASSLELKPYNSPLHF
cdr3_nt: TGTGCCAGCAGCTTAGAGTTAAAGCCTTATAATTCACCCCTCCACTTT
d_call: -
j_call: TRBJ1-6
v_call: TRBV7-9
clone_size: few

cdr3_aa: CASSQLSGGAQETQYF
cdr3_nt: TGTGCCAGCAGCCAACTTAGCGGAGGGGCCCAAGAGACCCAGTACTTC
d_call: -
j_call: TRBJ2-5
v_call: TRBV11-2
clone_size: -

cdr3_aa: CASSQSNYGYTF
cdr3_nt: TGTGCCAGCAGTCAGAGTAACTATGGCTACACCTTC
d_call: -
j_call: TRBJ1-2
v_call: TRBV12-3/TRBV12-4
clone_size: many

cdr3_aa: CASSLTGLGEQFF
cdr3_nt: TGTGCCAGCAGCCTTACAGGACTAGGTGAGCAGTTCTTC
d_call: TRBD2
j_call: TRBJ2-1
v_call: TRBV3-1
clone_size: many

cdr3_aa: CASSLMGYGGDEQYF
cdr3_nt: TGTGCCAGCAGTCTTATGGGGTACGGTGGGGACGAGCAGTACTTC
d_call: -
j_call: TRBJ2-7
v_call: TRBV28
clone_size: -

cdr3_aa: CASSKTISTDTQYF
cdr3_nt: TGTGCCAGCAGTAAGACAATCAGCACAGATACGCAGTATTTT
d_call: -
j_call: TRBJ2-3
v_call: TRBV6-1
clone_size: many

cdr3_aa: CSARFGGRGTGELFF
cdr3_nt: TGCAGTGCTAGATTCGGGGGGCGCGGGACCGGGGAGCTGTTTTTT
d_call: -
j_call: TRBJ2-2
v_call: TRBV20-1
clone_size: -

cdr3_aa: CAISDPGSTPGELFF
cdr3_nt: TGTGCCATCAGTGACCCGGGATCCACACCCGGGGAGCTGTTTTTT
d_call: -
j_call: TRBJ2-2
v_call: TRBV10-3
clone_size: few

cdr3_aa: CASSWGLAGGTHTQYF
cdr3_nt: TGTGCCAGCAGTTGGGGACTAGCGGGAGGGACACATACGCAGTATTTT
d_call: TRBD2
j_call: TRBJ2-3
v_call: TRBV27
clone_size: many

cdr3_aa: CAWSVLGHTEQYF
cdr3_nt: TGTGCCTGGAGTGTACTGGGACATACAGAGCAGTACTTC
d_call: -
j_call: TRBJ2-7
v_call: TRBV30
clone_size: many

cdr3_aa: CASSPGQSPWNRYYGYTF
cdr3_nt: TGTGCCAGCAGCCCCGGACAGTCGCCGTGGAATCGTTACTATGGCTACACCTTC
d_call: -
j_call: TRBJ1-2
v_call: TRBV5-8
clone_size: many

cdr3_aa: CASSMGPGTGAFYEQYF
cdr3_nt: TGTGCCAGCAGCATGGGGCCCGGGACAGGGGCTTTCTACGAGCAGTACTTC
d_call: TRBD1
j_call: TRBJ2-7
v_call: TRBV13
clone_size: -

cdr3_aa: CASKGDGRGYTF
cdr3_nt: TGCGCCAGCAAAGGGGATGGTCGGGGCTACACCTTC
d_call: -
j_call: TRBJ1-2
v_call: TRBV5-1
clone_size: -

cdr3_aa: CASSEFGRDTIYF
cdr3_nt: TGTGCCAGCAGTGAATTTGGCAGGGACACCATATATTTT
d_call: -
j_call: TRBJ1-3
v_call: TRBV25-1
clone_size: few

cdr3_aa: CASSLLETNQPQHF
cdr3_nt: TGTGCCAGCAGTTTATTGGAGACGAATCAGCCCCAGCATTTT
d_call: -
j_call: TRBJ1-5
v_call: TRBV12-3/TRBV12-4
clone_size: many

cdr3_aa: CASRSGTGGGQPQHF
cdr3_nt: TGTGCCAGCAGGTCCGGGACAGGGGGAGGTCAGCCCCAGCATTTT
d_call: TRBD1
j_call: TRBJ1-5
v_call: TRBV12-3/TRBV12-4
clone_size: once

cdr3_aa: CSVEEGRVGTDTQYF
cdr3_nt: TGCAGCGTTGAAGAAGGCAGGGTTGGCACAGATACGCAGTATTTT
d_call: -
j_call: TRBJ2-3
v_call: TRBV29-1
clone_size: -

cdr3_aa: CASDSGQSNTEAFF
cdr3_nt: TGTGCCAGCGATAGCGGACAGAGTAACACTGAAGCTTTCTTT
d_call: -
j_call: TRBJ1-1
v_call: TRBV2
clone_size: many

cdr3_aa: CASRPRLASQREQYF
cdr3_nt: TGTGCCAGCAGACCACGACTAGCGTCCCAAAGGGAGCAGTACTTC
d_call: TRBD2
j_call: TRBJ2-7
v_call: TRBV28
clone_size: many

cdr3_aa: CASSLGQGLEAFF
cdr3_nt: TGTGCCAGCAGCTTAGGGCAGGGGCTAGAAGCTTTCTTT
d_call: -
j_call: TRBJ1-1
v_call: TRBV7-3
clone_size: -

cdr3_aa: CASSKPGLSAGTQYF
cdr3_nt: TGTGCCAGCAGTAAACCGGGACTGTCCGCCGGTACGCAGTATTTT
d_call: -
j_call: TRBJ2-3
v_call: TRBV6-2/TRBV6-3
clone_size: -

cdr3_aa: CASSLGQGDFGQYF
cdr3_nt: TGCGCCAGCAGCTTGGGACAGGGGGATTTTGGGCAGTACTTC
d_call: TRBD1
j_call: TRBJ2-7
v_call: TRBV5-1
clone_size: many

cdr3_aa: CASSLWGRSGYTF
cdr3_nt: TGTGCCAGCAGTTTATGGGGCAGATCTGGCTACACCTTC
d_call: -
j_call: TRBJ1-2
v_call: TRBV28
clone_size: many

cdr3_aa: CASKQGLAGSLNTGELFF
cdr3_nt: TGTGCCAGCAAACAGGGACTAGCGGGGAGCCTTAACACCGGGGAGCTGTTTTTT
d_call: TRBD2
j_call: TRBJ2-2
v_call: TRBV6-2/TRBV6-3
clone_size: many

cdr3_aa: CASSLDTNRGETQYF
cdr3_nt: TGTGCCAGCAGCTTAGATACGAATAGGGGAGAGACCCAGTACTTC
d_call: -
j_call: TRBJ2-5
v_call: TRBV7-2
clone_size: -

cdr3_aa: CATHISWTSGRAVRDGELFF
cdr3_nt: TGTGCCACCCATATTTCGTGGACTAGCGGGAGGGCCGTTCGAGACGGGGAGCTGTTTTTT
d_call: TRBD2
j_call: TRBJ2-2
v_call: TRBV12-3/TRBV12-4
clone_size: -

cdr3_aa: CASGEAGSSEANVLTF
cdr3_nt: TGTGCCAGCGGTGAGGCGGGGAGCTCTGAGGCCAACGTCCTGACTTTC
d_call: -
j_call: TRBJ2-6
v_call: TRBV2
clone_size: -

cdr3_aa: CASSLDSTEAFF
cdr3_nt: TGCGCCAGCAGCTTGGACAGCACTGAAGCTTTCTTT
d_call: -
j_call: TRBJ1-1
v_call: TRBV5-1
clone_size: -

cdr3_aa: CASSPGGLANYGYTF
cdr3_nt: TGTGCCAGCAGCCCCGGGGGGCTTGCTAACTATGGCTACACCTTC
d_call: -
j_call: TRBJ1-2
v_call: TRBV28
clone_size: many